The 4 T cell receptor beta chains reported below all come from one sample, sequenced in a study of T cell changes during pregnancy in multiple sclerosis. The method was immunoSEQ multiplex PCR; TCRdb's version includes in-frame clones alone and lacks a portion of them. The sample lists about 32,000 clones; 75% to 95% were seen once. This sample comprised CD8+ T cells from peripheral blood mononuclear cells, obtained in the second trimester of pregnancy. These receptors came from a female donor in good health, enrolled as a control in a pregnancy study.

The gene calls are TRBV5-6 and TRBJ1-6; TRBD1 agrees at 7 bases. Unmatched junction bases numbered 8, after V lost 4 bases and J lost 10 bases. The CDR3 has 14 residues. Germline CDR1 and CDR2: SGHDT and YYEEEE. CDR3 sequence: CASSGGTASSPLHF. The CDR3 coding sequence is TGTGCCAGCAGCGGGGGGACAGCAAGCTCACCCCTCCACTTT.

The chain uses TRBV5-6 and TRBJ1-1; a possible D gene is TRBD1 (6 bases). V lost 5 bases, J lost 10 bases, and 18 bases lay in between. This CDR3 has 13 amino acids. Germline-derived CDR1 and CDR2 are SGHDT and YYEEEE. In DNA form, the CDR3 reads TGTGCCAGCAGTGACACGACAGGCTTAGTAGCTTTCTTT. It encodes CASSDTTGLVAFF.

The chain uses TRBV30 and TRBJ1-5; D remains unclear. The CDR3 runs to 13 residues. The V and J ends lost 5 bases and 6 bases respectively, with 14 bases between them. Germline V gene data show CDR1 as GTSNPN and CDR2 as SVGIG (reference sequence). CDR3 residues: CAWAGGVGQPQHF. In nucleotides, the CDR3 is TGTGCCTGGGCGGGCGGGGTGGGTCAGCCCCAGCATTTT.

The chain recombines TRBV30 with TRBJ1-2; 8 bases are a match to TRBD1. Germline V gene lookup returns CDR1 GTSNPN and CDR2 SVGIG (reference sequence). V lost 8 bases to trimming and J lost 8 bases; unmatched junction nucleotides: 22. The CDR3 runs to 16 residues. CDR3 sequence: CAHTHLTTGTGRGYTF. In nucleotides, the CDR3 is TGTGCCCACACACACCTGACTACCGGGACAGGAAGAGGCTACACCTTC.